This T cell receptor beta chain came from a study of T cells after yellow fever vaccination. Study details: Any fraction with a low cell number was prepared using SMART-Seq v4 Ultra Low Input.

TCRdb redid the calling of the 5' RACE reads with MiXCR, one entry per CDR3 protein. The table records hundreds of thousands of distinct CDR3 sequences, around an eighth of them present only once. Germline trimming cut 7 bases from V and 4 bases from J; bases unmatched to any gene: 5. Germline loops: CDR1 DFQATT, CDR2 SNEGSKA (reference sequence). This CDR3 is 12 amino acids long. The sequence came from a man aged 25 to 40 who received the YFV17D yellow fever vaccine. The starting material was PBMCs, obtained on the day of the yellow fever booster vaccination. The chain has TRBV20-1 and TRBJ2-3; 7 bases agree with TRBD2. CDR3 loop: CSVRERADTQYF. CDR3 sequence (DNA): TGCAGTGTGCGGGAGAGGGCAGATACGCAGTATTTT.